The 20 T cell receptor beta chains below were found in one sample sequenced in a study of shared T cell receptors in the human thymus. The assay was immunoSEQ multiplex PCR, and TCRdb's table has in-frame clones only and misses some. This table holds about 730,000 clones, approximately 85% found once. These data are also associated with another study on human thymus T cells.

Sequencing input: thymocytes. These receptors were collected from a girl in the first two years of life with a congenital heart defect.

The CDR3 DNA reads as TGTGCCAGCAGCTTTATCGTGCGGGGCCCTACCTACGAGCAGTACTTC. Residues: CASSFIVRGPTYEQYF. The rearrangement joins TRBV7-2 to TRBJ2-7, with D possibly matching TRBD2 (6 bases). With 3 bases removed from V and 2 bases from J, the gap between germline ends came to 17 bases. CDR1 is SGHTA, CDR2 FQGNSA, per germline. This CDR3 contains 16 residues.

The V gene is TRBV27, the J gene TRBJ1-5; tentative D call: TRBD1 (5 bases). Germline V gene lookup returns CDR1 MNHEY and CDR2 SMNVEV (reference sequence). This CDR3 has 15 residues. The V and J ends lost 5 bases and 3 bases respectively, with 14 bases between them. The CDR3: CASSGGGMVNQPQHF. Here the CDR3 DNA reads TGTGCCAGCAGTGGGGGGGGAATGGTCAATCAGCCCCAGCATTTT.

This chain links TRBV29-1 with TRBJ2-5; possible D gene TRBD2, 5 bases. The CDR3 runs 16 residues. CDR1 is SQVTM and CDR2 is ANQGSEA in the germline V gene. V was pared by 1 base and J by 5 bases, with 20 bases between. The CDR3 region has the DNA TGCAGCGTTGAAGTGATCCCAGAGCAACGGAGGGAGACCCAGTACTTC. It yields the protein CSVEVIPEQRRETQYF. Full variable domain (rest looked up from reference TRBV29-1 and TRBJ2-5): SAVISQKPSRDICQRGTSLTIQCQVDSQVTMMFWYRQQPGQSLTLIATANQGSEATYESGFVIDKFPISRPNLTFSTLTVSNMSPEDSSIYLCSVEVIPEQRRETQYFGPGTRLLVL.

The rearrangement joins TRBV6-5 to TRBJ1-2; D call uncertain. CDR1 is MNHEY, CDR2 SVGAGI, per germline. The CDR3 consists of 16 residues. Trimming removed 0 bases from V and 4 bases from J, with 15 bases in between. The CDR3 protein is CASSYSLTGGAYGYTF. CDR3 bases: TGTGCCAGCAGTTACTCATTAACGGGAGGCGCCTATGGCTACACCTTC.

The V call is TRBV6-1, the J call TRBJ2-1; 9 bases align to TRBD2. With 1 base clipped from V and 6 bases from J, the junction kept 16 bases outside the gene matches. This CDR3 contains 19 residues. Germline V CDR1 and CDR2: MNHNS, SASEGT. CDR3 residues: CASSEDPLLKRGAGNEQFF. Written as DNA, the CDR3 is TGTGCCAGCAGTGAAGACCCCCTCCTTAAGCGGGGGGCCGGCAATGAGCAGTTCTTC.

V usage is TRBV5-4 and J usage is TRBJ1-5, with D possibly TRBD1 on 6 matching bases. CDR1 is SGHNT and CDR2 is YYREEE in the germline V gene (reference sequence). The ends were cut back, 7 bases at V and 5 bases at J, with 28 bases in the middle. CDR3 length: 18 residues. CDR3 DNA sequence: TGTGCCAGCGTACTTCCTACGCTCGGGACACCCAGGGATCAGCCCCAGCATTTT. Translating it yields CASVLPTLGTPRDQPQHF.

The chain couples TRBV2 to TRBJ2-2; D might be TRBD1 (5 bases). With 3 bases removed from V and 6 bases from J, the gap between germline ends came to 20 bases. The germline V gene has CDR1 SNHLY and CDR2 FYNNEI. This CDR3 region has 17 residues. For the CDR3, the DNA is TGTGCCAGCAGTGATTCCCACGGCAGGGAATTCCCCGGGGAGCTGTTTTTT. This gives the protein CASSDSHGREFPGELFF. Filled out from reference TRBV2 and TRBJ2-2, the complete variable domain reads EPEVTQTPSHQVTQMGQEVILRCVPISNHLYFYWYRQILGQKVEFLVSFYNNEISEKSEIFDDQFSVERPDGSNFTLKIRSTKLEDSAMYFCASSDSHGREFPGELFFGEGSRLTVL.

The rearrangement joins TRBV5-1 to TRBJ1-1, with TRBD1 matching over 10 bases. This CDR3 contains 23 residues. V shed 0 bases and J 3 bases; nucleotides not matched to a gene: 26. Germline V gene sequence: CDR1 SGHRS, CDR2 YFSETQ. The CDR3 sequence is CASSLEGSRVIGTGDRGDTEAFF. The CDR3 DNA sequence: TGCGCCAGCAGCTTGGAGGGTTCGAGGGTAATAGGGACAGGGGATCGGGGCGACACTGAAGCTTTCTTT.

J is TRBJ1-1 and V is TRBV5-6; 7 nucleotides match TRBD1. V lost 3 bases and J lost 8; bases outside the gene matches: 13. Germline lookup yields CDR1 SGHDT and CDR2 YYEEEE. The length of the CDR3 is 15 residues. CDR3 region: CASSSRRQHRGEAFF. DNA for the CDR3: TGTGCCAGCAGCTCACGCCGGCAACACAGGGGAGAAGCTTTCTTT.

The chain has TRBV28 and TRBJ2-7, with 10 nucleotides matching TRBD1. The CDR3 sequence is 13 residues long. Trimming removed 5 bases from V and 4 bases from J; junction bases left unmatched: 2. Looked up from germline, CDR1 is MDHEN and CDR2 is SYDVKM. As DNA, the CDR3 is TGTGCCAGCAGTAGGGACAGGGGTTACGAGCAGTACTTC. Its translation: CASSRDRGYEQYF.

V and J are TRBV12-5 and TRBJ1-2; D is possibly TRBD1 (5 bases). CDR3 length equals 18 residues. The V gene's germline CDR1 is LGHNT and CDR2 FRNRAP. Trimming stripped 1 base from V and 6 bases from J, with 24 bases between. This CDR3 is CASGLGRGRRVREDGYTF. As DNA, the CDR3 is TGTGCTAGTGGTTTGGGGAGGGGTCGGAGGGTGAGGGAGGATGGCTACACCTTC.

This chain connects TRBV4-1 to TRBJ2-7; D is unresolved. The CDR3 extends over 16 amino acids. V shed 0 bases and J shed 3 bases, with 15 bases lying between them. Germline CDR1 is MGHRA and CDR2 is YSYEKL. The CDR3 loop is CASSQDWLHRIYEQYF. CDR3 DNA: TGCGCCAGCAGCCAAGATTGGCTCCACCGAATCTACGAGCAGTACTTC.

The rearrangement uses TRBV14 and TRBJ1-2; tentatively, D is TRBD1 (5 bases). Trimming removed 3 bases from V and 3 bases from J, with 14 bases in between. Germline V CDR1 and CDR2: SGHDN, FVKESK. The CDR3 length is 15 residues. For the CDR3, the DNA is TGTGCCAGCAGCCACCGTGCAGGGCGATACTATGGCTACACCTTC. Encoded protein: CASSHRAGRYYGYTF.

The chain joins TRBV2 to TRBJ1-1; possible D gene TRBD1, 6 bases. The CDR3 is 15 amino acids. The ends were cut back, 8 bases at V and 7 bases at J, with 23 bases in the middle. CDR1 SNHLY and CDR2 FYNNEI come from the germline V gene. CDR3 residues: CASWKGGARFLEAFF. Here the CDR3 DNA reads TGTGCCAGCTGGAAGGGGGGGGCGCGGTTCCTTGAAGCTTTCTTT.

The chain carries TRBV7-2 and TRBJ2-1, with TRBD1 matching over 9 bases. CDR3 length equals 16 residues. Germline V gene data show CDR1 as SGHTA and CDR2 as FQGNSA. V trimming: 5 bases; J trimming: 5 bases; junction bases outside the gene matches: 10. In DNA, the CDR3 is TGTGCCAGCAGCCTCCCCGGACAGGGGAGCCACAATGAGCAGTTCTTC. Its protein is CASSLPGQGSHNEQFF.

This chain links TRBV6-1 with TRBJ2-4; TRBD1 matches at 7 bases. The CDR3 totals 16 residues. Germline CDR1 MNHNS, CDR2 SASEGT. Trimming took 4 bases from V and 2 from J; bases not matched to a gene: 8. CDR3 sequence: CASSGKTGPTKNIQYF. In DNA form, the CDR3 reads TGTGCCAGCAGTGGAAAGACAGGGCCAACCAAAAACATTCAGTACTTC.

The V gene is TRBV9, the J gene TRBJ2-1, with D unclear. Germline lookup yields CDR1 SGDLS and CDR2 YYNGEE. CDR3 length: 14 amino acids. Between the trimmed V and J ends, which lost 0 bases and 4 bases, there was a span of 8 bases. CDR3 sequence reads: CASSVVARYNEQFF. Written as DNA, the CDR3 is TGTGCCAGCAGCGTAGTAGCCCGATACAATGAGCAGTTCTTC.

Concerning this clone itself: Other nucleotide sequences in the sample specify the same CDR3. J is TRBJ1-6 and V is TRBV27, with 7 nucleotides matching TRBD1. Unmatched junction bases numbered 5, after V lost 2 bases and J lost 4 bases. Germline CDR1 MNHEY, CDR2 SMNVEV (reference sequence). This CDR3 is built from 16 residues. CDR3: CASSLRQGRYNSPLHF. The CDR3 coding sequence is TGTGCCAGCAGTTTACGACAGGGCCGGTATAATTCACCCCTCCACTTT.

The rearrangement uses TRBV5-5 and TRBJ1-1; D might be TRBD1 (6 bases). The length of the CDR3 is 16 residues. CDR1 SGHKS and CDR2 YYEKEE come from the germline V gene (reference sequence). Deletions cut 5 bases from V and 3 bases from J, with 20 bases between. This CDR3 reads CASRVAGVEGDTEAFF. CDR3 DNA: TGTGCCAGCAGGGTGGCAGGGGTTGAGGGAGACACTGAAGCTTTCTTT.

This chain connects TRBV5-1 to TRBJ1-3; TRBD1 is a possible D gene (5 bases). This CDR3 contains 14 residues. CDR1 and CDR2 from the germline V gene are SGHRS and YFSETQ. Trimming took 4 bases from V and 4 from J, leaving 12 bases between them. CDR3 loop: CASSGLGGGNTIYF. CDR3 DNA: TGCGCCAGCAGCGGACTTGGGGGGGGAAACACCATATATTTT.